This record covers a single T cell receptor (beta chain). The sample is drawn from a study of blood T cell repertoires in COVID-19. The overall study: COVID-19 samples from acute and convalescent phases originated in the United States, Italy and Spain. T cells, B-cell-depleted T cells, or PBMCs supplied cDNA or gDNA.

This CDR3 spans 15 amino acids. The germline V and J ends were trimmed by 3 bases and 0 bases, with 9 bases remaining between them. The V gene's germline CDR1 is LNHDA and CDR2 SQIVND (reference sequence). Source study methods: Amplifying reference gene primers gave estimates of nucleated cell counts. TCRdb's copy holds only in-frame clones and misses some; the assay was immunoSEQ multiplex PCR. The D gene and trimming were derived from the DNA, and the V and J assignments and clone size from that table. The table shows some 150,000 clones, with 75% to 90% occurring only once. Sequencing was performed on peripheral blood. The chain is built from TRBV19 and TRBJ1-3, with a weak D call TRBD1 (6 bases). This clonotype originated in a middle-aged woman with acute or convalescent COVID-19. The CDR3 loop is CASSISDSSGNTIYF. In DNA form, the CDR3 reads TGTGCCAGTAGTATTTCGGACAGCTCTGGAAACACCATATATTTT. The full variable domain, its missing parts supplied by reference TRBV19 and TRBJ1-3, is DGGITQSPKYLFRKEGQNVTLSCEQNLNHDAMYWYRQDPGQGLRLIYYSQIVNDFQKGDIAEGYSVSREKKESFPLTVTSAQKNPTAFYLCASSISDSSGNTIYFGEGSWLTVV.